This TCR delta chain comes out of a study of γδ T cells in repeated Plasmodium falciparum infection. Findings and limits, study-wide: Compared with Australian children, Malian Vdelta2-negative repertoires seemed more clonal, less diverse, less shared.

TCRdb ran CATT on the multiplex PCR reads. Of 93,000 or so delta-chain clones in the sample, more than 0.85% were seen once. Looked up from germline, CDR1 is GEAIGNYY and CDR2 is EKD. This CDR3 has 16 amino acids. This clone was counted ten times or more. Its antigen is as yet unknown. The TCRdb protein, from a much larger clone, departs from this DNA's translation at residue 3, likely by read error; the protein shown derives from the DNA. Bulk repertoires came from Vgamma9/Vdelta2+ or Vdelta2-negative gammadelta T cells flow-sorted from PBMC. The clonotype comes from a pool of human donors (malaria-infected and uninfected, not separated). The sample taken for sequencing was gamma-delta T cells from blood. The chain is built from TRDV2 and TRDJ1, with 8 bases matching TRDD3. This chain's CDR3 is CARDLLAGGNHDKLIF. The CDR3 DNA reads as TGTGCCCGTGACCTCCTCGCTGGGGGAAACCACGATAAACTCATCTTT.